The sequence of this T cell receptor (beta chain) was determined in a study of shared clonotypes between healthy human individuals. Findings and limits, study-wide: Between a few donors, naive CD4 clonotypes were shared at a level of about 5%.

CD8 cells regarded as naive lacked CD45RO, were positively chosen for CCR7, and omitted terminally differentiated effector memory CD45RA+ cells. On this clone: Its antigen is undetermined.

Repertoires were generated with immunoSEQ multiplex PCR, while TCRdb's copy carries only in-frame clones and drops some. The sample includes around 1.9 million clones, 93% of them seen just once. The receptor was isolated from a young man in good health. Some clones in this sample may be carry-over from other donors' samples. Sequenced sample: naive CD8+ T cells from PBMCs.

The CDR3 region has the DNA TGTGCCAGCAGTGAATTGCGGGGACGGTCCTACGAGCAGTACTTC. Translating it yields CASSELRGRSYEQYF. The J gene is TRBJ2-7, the V gene TRBV6-1; D is perhaps TRBD2 (6 bases). The V and J ends lost 2 bases and 1 base respectively, with 12 bases between them. The germline V gene has CDR1 MNHNS and CDR2 SASEGT. The CDR3 totals 15 residues.